This T cell receptor (beta chain) came from a study of shared clonotypes between healthy human individuals. The wider study: CD4 naive cells filled three plates per donor, CD4 memory three, CD8 naive two and CD8 memory one. Findings and caveats of the study: As a rule, naive subsets had a larger estimated richness than memory subsets.

An assay was performed, and its level was deep. Each subset's genomic DNA was shared equally among a number of immunoSEQ plates. Assay used: immunoSEQ multiplex PCR; TCRdb lists only in-frame clones, some missing. The sample contains 2 million to 2.5 million clones, 93% of which appear only once. A word on this clone: Its antigen remains unidentified. The same CDR3 is also encoded by other DNA sequences in this sample.

CDR3 size: 12 residues. The germline V and J ends were trimmed by 3 bases and 2 bases, with 4 bases remaining between them. CDR1 and CDR2 from the germline V gene are KGHSH and LQKENI. This receptor was obtained from a man aged 18-30 years in good health. Some clones in this sample may be carry-over from other donors' samples. The material sequenced was naive CD4+ T cells from PBMCs. The sample's subset: CD45RA+ positively selected. V usage is TRBV18 and J usage is TRBJ1-2, with D unresolved. This chain's CDR3 is CASSPENYGYTF. CDR3 sequence (DNA): TGTGCCAGCTCACCGGAGAACTATGGCTACACCTTC.